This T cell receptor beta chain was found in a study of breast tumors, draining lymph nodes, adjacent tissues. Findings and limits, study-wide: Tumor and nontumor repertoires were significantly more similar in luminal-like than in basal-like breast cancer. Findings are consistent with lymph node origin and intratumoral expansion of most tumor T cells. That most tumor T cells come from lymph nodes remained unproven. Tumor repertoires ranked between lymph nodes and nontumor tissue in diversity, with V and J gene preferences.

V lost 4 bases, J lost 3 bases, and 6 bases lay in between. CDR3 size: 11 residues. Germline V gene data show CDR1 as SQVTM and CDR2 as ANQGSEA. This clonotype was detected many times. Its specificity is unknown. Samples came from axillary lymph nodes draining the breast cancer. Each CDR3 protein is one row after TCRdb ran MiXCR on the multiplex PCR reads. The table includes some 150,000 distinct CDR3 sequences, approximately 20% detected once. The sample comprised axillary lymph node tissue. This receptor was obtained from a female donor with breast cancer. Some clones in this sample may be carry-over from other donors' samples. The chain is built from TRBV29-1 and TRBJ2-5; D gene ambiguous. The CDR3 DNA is TGCAGCGTTGGTCAGAAAGAGACCCAGTACTTC. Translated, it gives CSVGQKETQYF.